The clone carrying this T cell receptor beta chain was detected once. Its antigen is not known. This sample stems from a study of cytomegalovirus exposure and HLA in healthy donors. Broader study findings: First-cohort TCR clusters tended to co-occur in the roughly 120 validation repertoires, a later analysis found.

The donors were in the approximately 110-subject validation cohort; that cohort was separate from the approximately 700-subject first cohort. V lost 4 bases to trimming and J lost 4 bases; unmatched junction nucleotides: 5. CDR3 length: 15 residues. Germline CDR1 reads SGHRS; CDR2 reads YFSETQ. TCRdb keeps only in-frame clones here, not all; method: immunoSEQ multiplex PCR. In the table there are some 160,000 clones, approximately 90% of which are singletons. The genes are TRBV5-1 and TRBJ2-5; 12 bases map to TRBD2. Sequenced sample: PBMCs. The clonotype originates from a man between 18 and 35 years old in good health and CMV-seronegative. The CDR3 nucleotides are TGCGCCAGCAGCCCCGGACTAGCGGGGCTAGAGACCCAGTACTTC. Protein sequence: CASSPGLAGLETQYF.